Reported below is one T cell receptor (beta chain). This receptor's antigen is unknown. No base qualities exist here, and no much larger clone lies one base off it. This sample is part of a study of blood T cell repertoires in COVID-19 (dated by TCRdb to about 2020). With respect to the entire study: Samples from collaborators originated in the United States, Italy and Spain and spanned both the acute and convalescent phases of COVID-19. The material from the prospective study consisted of cDNA or gDNA derived from T cells, B-cell-depleted T cells, or PBMCs. Subjects who had been exposed to COVID-19, were actively infected with it, or had recovered from it provided the deeply sampled blood TCRbeta repertoires that made up the dataset. The repertoires were released in a freely available public database meant as a resource for research on the immune response to SARS-CoV-2. Samples came from the ongoing ImmuneRACE study (first 160 participants) plus 1,254 subjects from 6 global collaborators. A de-identified subject ID, COVID-19 status, age in years and sex were almost always included in the sample metadata. Where HLA class I and class II types were available, the types were taken from metadata supplied by the sample provider, not from assay-based typing. Study-wide conclusions, independent of this receptor: The quantity of clinical and demographic metadata differed by source and by participant and was supplied without curation.

TCRbeta CDR3 regions were amplified from genomic DNA using the immunoSEQ Assay, a bias-controlled multiplex PCR. In the paper's pipeline: The number of nucleated cells in each sample was estimated by amplification of reference gene primers within the assay. To quantify the absolute abundance of each unique TCRbeta CDR3 rearrangement, sequence reads were collapsed and filtered. For each sample, productive Simpson clonality was calculated as the square root of Simpson's diversity index across productive rearrangements. TCRdb holds this immuneACCESS table with in-frame rearrangements only. Some clones are missing; in checked studies, unresolved V genes explain under half, and the rest has no known cause. The DNA was the basis for D and trimming; V, J and clone size are from that table. Counted in this sample were approximately 170,000 clones; about 88% of them appeared once. The top ten constitute roughly 0.77% of the sample.

Inclusive of the bounding cysteine and phenylalanine, the CDR3 is 15 residues long. Kept here is only the CDR3 DNA, which spans 45 bases and is read in frame from base 1. V loses 8 bases at its end and J loses 5 bases; junction bases beyond the gene matches: 11. Based on the germline V gene, the CDR1 and CDR2 sequences are SNHLY and FYNNEI. Participants in the prospective study were enrolled through a virtual design, were aged about 18 to 90 years, and lived in some 24 United States geographic areas. In the prospective study, cohorts were assigned on the basis of participant-reported clinical history obtained from a screening survey and a study questionnaire. Recovered participants in ImmuneRACE Cohort 3 were defined by two consecutive negative NP/OP PCR tests, clearance by a healthcare professional, or resolution of symptoms. In the prospective study, mobile phlebotomists collected whole blood, serum and a nasopharyngeal or oropharyngeal swab from each participant. Prospective study participants could optionally give additional blood draws and questionnaires over an approximately 2-month period. Blood samples from the prospective study were shipped frozen or at room temperature prior to DNA extraction.

The sequenced sample was PBMCs or T cells enriched from blood (not recorded which). This sequence was found in a young woman who had recovered from COVID-19. The V gene is TRBV2 and the J gene is TRBJ1-4; 7 central bases correspond to TRBD1. The DNA sequence reads TGTGCCAGCGTATCCGAGGGGGCTGGGAATGAAAAACTGTTTTTT. Its protein is CASVSEGAGNEKLFF.